The rows below give T cell receptor beta chains drawn from one sample of a study of shared clonotypes between healthy human individuals. Profiled with immunoSEQ multiplex PCR; TCRdb holds only in-frame clones, not every one. The sample contains about 92,000 clones, approximately 44% of which appear only once. Material for sequencing was PBMCs. These receptors were obtained from a woman in her forties in good health. Some clones in this sample may be carry-over from other donors' samples. Each CDR3 is given with its conserved first and last residue. The order of the fields is D gene, J gene, clone size, V gene, CDR3 protein, CDR3 DNA. A D gene is named only where the DNA matches it firmly. Size tells how often a clone was seen (once, few, many) or the class of an expanded clone, and some rows leave it out.

D: NA
J: TRBJ2-3
size: NA
V: TRBV20-1
CDR3: CSASGTDTQYF
DNA: TGCAGTGCTAGCGGCACAGATACGCAGTATTTT

D: NA
J: TRBJ2-7
size: many
V: TRBV29-1
CDR3: CSVLKDQGSYEQYF
DNA: TGCAGCGTTCTCAAGGATCAGGGGAGCTACGAGCAGTACTTC

D: NA
J: TRBJ2-2
size: NA
V: TRBV18
CDR3: CASSPFPPRGSSSGELFF
DNA: TGTGCCAGCTCACCTTTCCCGCCCCGAGGGAGTTCCAGCGGGGAGCTGTTTTTT

D: NA
J: TRBJ2-2
size: NA
V: TRBV6-4
CDR3: CASSAPGSTGELFF
DNA: TGTGCCAGCAGTGCCCCGGGATCCACCGGGGAGCTGTTTTTT

D: NA
J: TRBJ2-1
size: few
V: TRBV11-2
CDR3: CASSLPVGEQFF
DNA: TGTGCCAGCAGCCTTCCCGTGGGTGAGCAGTTCTTC

D: NA
J: TRBJ2-7
size: NA
V: TRBV6-1
CDR3: CASSEVRGGTGLGVQYF
DNA: TGTGCCAGCAGTGAAGTTCGGGGCGGGACCGGGTTAGGGGTGCAGTACTTC

D: NA
J: TRBJ2-5
size: NA
V: TRBV7-9
CDR3: CASSLVETQYF
DNA: TGTGCCAGCAGCTTGGTTGAGACCCAGTACTTC

D: NA
J: TRBJ2-2
size: NA
V: TRBV7-2
CDR3: CASSLATSSVNTGELFF
DNA: TGTGCCAGCAGCTTAGCCACTAGTAGTGTGAACACCGGGGAGCTGTTTTTT

D: NA
J: TRBJ1-1
size: few
V: TRBV19
CDR3: CASSISRDTEAFF
DNA: TGTGCCAGTAGTATCAGCAGAGACACTGAAGCTTTCTTT

D: TRBD1
J: TRBJ2-5
size: NA
V: TRBV28
CDR3: CASSRTGVRETQYF
DNA: TGTGCCAGCAGCCGGACAGGGGTCCGAGAGACCCAGTACTTC

D: NA
J: TRBJ2-7
size: once
V: TRBV6-5
CDR3: CASSPGEVDEQYF
DNA: TGTGCCAGCAGCCCAGGAGAGGTCGACGAGCAGTACTTC

D: TRBD1
J: TRBJ1-2
size: once
V: TRBV29-1
CDR3: CSAGDPGQGAYGYTF
DNA: TGCAGCGCGGGGGATCCGGGACAGGGGGCCTATGGCTACACCTTC

D: NA
J: TRBJ1-1
size: NA
V: TRBV9
CDR3: CASSFLGSAITEAFF
DNA: TGTGCCAGCAGCTTCTTAGGCAGCGCGATCACTGAAGCTTTCTTT

D: TRBD1
J: TRBJ1-1
size: NA
V: TRBV7-9
CDR3: CASSSSDRGEAFF
DNA: TGTGCCAGCAGCTCCTCGGACAGGGGTGAAGCTTTCTTT

D: NA
J: TRBJ2-7
size: many
V: TRBV27
CDR3: CASSLRVYYEQYF
DNA: TGTGCCAGCAGTTTACGTGTGTACTACGAGCAGTACTTC

D: NA
J: TRBJ1-2
size: NA
V: TRBV6-1
CDR3: CASSEEGGYGYTF
DNA: TGTGCCAGCAGTGAAGAGGGAGGCTATGGCTACACCTTC

D: NA
J: TRBJ1-1
size: NA
V: TRBV28
CDR3: CASSLSHGSTEAFF
DNA: TGTGCCAGCAGTTTATCACACGGGAGCACTGAAGCTTTCTTT

D: NA
J: TRBJ1-2
size: NA
V: TRBV7-9
CDR3: CASSTRPWGTNYGYTF
DNA: TGTGCCAGCAGCACACGCCCGTGGGGGACTAACTATGGCTACACCTTC

D: TRBD2
J: TRBJ2-1
size: NA
V: TRBV5-4
CDR3: CASSLTSGDHEQFF
DNA: TGTGCCAGCAGCTTGACTAGCGGGGACCACGAGCAGTTCTTC

D: NA
J: TRBJ2-2
size: many
V: TRBV30
CDR3: CAWTRQIGSGELFF
DNA: TGTGCCTGGACCCGACAGATAGGGTCCGGGGAGCTGTTTTTT

D: NA
J: TRBJ2-3
size: NA
V: TRBV5-1
CDR3: CASSPGLSTDTQYF
DNA: TGCGCCAGCAGCCCGGGACTTAGCACAGATACGCAGTATTTT

D: NA
J: TRBJ2-5
size: NA
V: TRBV5-6
CDR3: CASSFGTGQETQYF
DNA: TGTGCCAGCAGCTTTGGGACTGGTCAAGAGACCCAGTACTTC

D: TRBD1
J: TRBJ1-3
size: many
V: TRBV28
CDR3: CASSLQGTAGNTIYF
DNA: TGTGCCAGCAGTTTACAGGGGACAGCTGGAAACACCATATATTTT

D: NA
J: TRBJ2-6
size: NA
V: TRBV30
CDR3: CAWRSPGANVLTF
DNA: TGTGCCTGGAGAAGCCCTGGGGCCAACGTCCTGACTTTC

D: NA
J: TRBJ1-5
size: NA
V: TRBV28
CDR3: CASSLSSRGRQHF
DNA: TGTGCCAGCAGTTTAAGTAGTAGGGGCCGCCAGCATTTT

D: TRBD1
J: TRBJ1-1
size: NA
V: TRBV7-3
CDR3: CASSSDRRTEAFF
DNA: TGTGCCAGCAGCTCGGACAGGCGGACTGAAGCTTTCTTT

D: NA
J: TRBJ2-5
size: NA
V: TRBV5-1
CDR3: CASSLAGQGETQYF
DNA: TGCGCCAGCAGCTTGGCCGGGCAGGGAGAGACCCAGTACTTC

D: NA
J: TRBJ1-4
size: NA
V: TRBV6-5
CDR3: CASSYSTRNEKLFF
DNA: TGTGCCAGCAGTTACTCGACCCGTAATGAAAAACTGTTTTTT

D: NA
J: TRBJ1-1
size: few
V: TRBV7-2
CDR3: CASSLVRGPGRAEAFF
DNA: TGTGCCAGCAGCTTAGTGAGGGGCCCGGGTCGGGCTGAAGCTTTCTTT

D: TRBD2
J: TRBJ2-7
size: few
V: TRBV7-9
CDR3: CASSPRTSGRYEQYF
DNA: TGTGCCAGCAGCCCCCGGACTAGCGGTCGCTACGAGCAGTACTTC

D: NA
J: TRBJ2-7
size: NA
V: TRBV9
CDR3: CASSVRASSTYEQYF
DNA: TGTGCCAGCAGCGTAAGGGCTAGTTCTACCTACGAGCAGTACTTC

D: NA
J: TRBJ1-5
size: many
V: TRBV30
CDR3: CAWSGGGGFYQPQHF
DNA: TGTGCCTGGAGTGGAGGCGGCGGATTTTATCAGCCCCAGCATTTT

D: NA
J: TRBJ2-1
size: NA
V: TRBV12-5
CDR3: CASGSYNEQFF
DNA: TGTGCTAGTGGTTCATACAATGAGCAGTTCTTC

D: TRBD1
J: TRBJ1-4
size: many
V: TRBV28
CDR3: CASSLGDRSNEKLFF
DNA: TGTGCCAGCAGTTTGGGGGACAGATCTAATGAAAAACTGTTTTTT

D: TRBD1
J: TRBJ2-7
size: few
V: TRBV28
CDR3: CASSTTGDSYEQYF
DNA: TGTGCCAGCAGTACGACAGGGGACTCCTACGAGCAGTACTTC

D: TRBD2
J: TRBJ2-5
size: NA
V: TRBV5-1
CDR3: CASSLGGRVGETQYF
DNA: TGCGCCAGCAGCTTAGGTGGGAGGGTCGGAGAGACCCAGTACTTC

D: TRBD1
J: TRBJ2-7
size: many
V: TRBV2
CDR3: CASYGTGNVEQYF
DNA: TGTGCCAGCTATGGGACAGGGAACGTCGAGCAGTACTTC

D: NA
J: TRBJ2-7
size: NA
V: TRBV6-6
CDR3: CASRGAPAEQYF
DNA: TGTGCCAGCAGAGGGGCACCGGCCGAGCAGTACTTC

D: NA
J: TRBJ2-6
size: few
V: TRBV5-1
CDR3: CASSLRTTGANVLTF
DNA: TGCGCCAGCAGCTTGAGGACCACTGGGGCCAACGTCCTGACTTTC

D: NA
J: TRBJ2-5
size: many
V: TRBV20-1
CDR3: CSATSGTQYF
DNA: TGCAGTGCGACATCGGGGACCCAGTACTTC

D: TRBD1
J: TRBJ2-7
size: NA
V: TRBV28
CDR3: CASGRQGPYEQYF
DNA: TGTGCCAGCGGCCGACAGGGACCCTACGAGCAGTACTTC

D: TRBD1
J: TRBJ2-2
size: many
V: TRBV5-1
CDR3: CASSSSGTGDDTGELFF
DNA: TGCGCCAGCAGCTCCTCCGGGACAGGGGACGACACCGGGGAGCTGTTTTTT

D: NA
J: TRBJ2-2
size: NA
V: TRBV30
CDR3: CAWSEITGTTGELFF
DNA: TGTGCCTGGAGTGAAATAACAGGGACCACCGGGGAGCTGTTTTTT

D: NA
J: TRBJ1-5
size: NA
V: TRBV5-1
CDR3: CASSPGGSNQPQHF
DNA: TGCGCCAGCAGCCCCGGCGGTAGCAATCAGCCCCAGCATTTT

D: NA
J: TRBJ1-1
size: many
V: TRBV10-2
CDR3: CASRLLGGSAFF
DNA: TGCGCCAGCAGACTGCTAGGCGGCAGCGCTTTCTTT

D: NA
J: TRBJ2-6
size: medium-sized
V: TRBV5-1
CDR3: CASSLGVVDTSGANVLTF
DNA: TGCGCCAGCAGCTTGGGCGTTGTAGATACCTCTGGGGCCAACGTCCTGACTTTC

D: TRBD2
J: TRBJ2-7
size: few
V: TRBV25-1
CDR3: CASSEEGTSGSEQYF
DNA: TGTGCCAGCAGTGAAGAAGGGACTAGCGGGAGCGAGCAGTACTTC

D: NA
J: TRBJ2-7
size: many
V: TRBV7-9
CDR3: CASSPRIAPSVEQYF
DNA: TGTGCCAGCAGCCCCCGTATTGCCCCCTCGGTCGAGCAGTACTTC

D: NA
J: TRBJ1-1
size: NA
V: TRBV5-1
CDR3: CASSLDGLNTEAFF
DNA: TGCGCCAGCAGCTTGGATGGTTTGAACACTGAAGCTTTCTTT

D: NA
J: TRBJ1-2
size: many
V: TRBV19
CDR3: CASSTLKEFYGYTF
DNA: TGTGCCAGTAGTACCCTGAAGGAATTCTATGGCTACACCTTC